This TCR beta chain was captured by sequencing in a study of T cell responses to AZD1222 COVID-19 vaccine. The table came from immunoSEQ multiplex PCR; TCRdb's copy has only in-frame clones and leaves some out. The table includes approximately 110,000 clones, approximately 85% detected once. V trimming: 6 bases; J trimming: 6 bases; junction bases outside the gene matches: 15. This CDR3 is 16 amino acids long. Looked up from germline, CDR1 is SNHLY and CDR2 is FYNNEI. The specimen was peripheral blood, collected on day 0 of AZD1222 vaccination. This TCR was sampled from an adult in good health. The V call is TRBV2, the J call TRBJ1-1, with 8 bases that match TRBD1. The CDR3 sequence is CASSSQGGRFIAEAFF. The CDR3 coding sequence is TGTGCCAGCAGCTCACAGGGGGGGCGGTTTATTGCTGAAGCTTTCTTT.